The 10 T cell receptor beta chains listed next were all sequenced from one sample in a study of blood T cell repertoires in COVID-19. The repertoire was sequenced with immunoSEQ multiplex PCR; TCRdb's copy has only in-frame clones and lacks some. The data hold a few hundred thousand clones, with around 92% observed a single time. Sequences were obtained from peripheral blood. These receptors originate from a man aged 35-49 years with acute or convalescent COVID-19.

The chain employs TRBV3-1 (or the pseudogene TRBV3-2) and TRBJ2-7, with D tentatively TRBD2 (9 bases). Looked up from germline, CDR1 is LGHDT and CDR2 is YNNKEL (reference sequence). V was shortened by 2 bases and J by 4 bases, with 42 bases between the two germline ends. The CDR3 is 24 amino acids. The CDR3 is CASSQWGIRGQGVAGEGDPYEQYF. CDR3 in DNA: TGTGCCAGCAGCCAATGGGGGATTCGAGGACAGGGAGTAGCGGGAGAAGGGGACCCTTACGAGCAGTACTTC.

The V and J genes are TRBV5-1 and TRBJ1-3; 8 bases are shared with TRBD1. CDR1 and CDR2 (germline): SGHRS, YFSETQ. Losses at the gene ends were 4 bases for V and 0 bases for J; bases not matched to a gene: 9. This CDR3 has 17 amino acids. The CDR3 reads CASSLEPGTGSGNTIYF. The CDR3, as DNA: TGCGCCAGCAGCCTTGAGCCCGGGACAGGCTCTGGAAACACCATATATTTT.

The rearrangement links TRBV5-4 to TRBJ1-2; TRBD1 matches 7 bases. With 3 bases clipped from V and 2 bases from J, the junction kept 7 bases outside the gene matches. The CDR3 loop spans 15 amino acids. Germline assignment: CDR1 SGHNT and CDR2 YYREEE (reference sequence). CDR3 protein: CASSSPGGGNYGYTF. DNA for the CDR3: TGTGCCAGCAGCTCGCCAGGGGGTGGGAACTATGGCTACACCTTC.

CDR3 loop: CASSSPGQSPYEQYF. In nucleotides, the CDR3 is TGTGCCAGCAGTTCTCCGGGACAGTCCCCCTACGAGCAGTACTTC. The chain couples TRBV28 to TRBJ2-7; 7 positions match TRBD1. Germline CDR1 MDHEN, CDR2 SYDVKM. CDR3 length equals 15 residues. V lost 4 bases to trimming and J lost 2 bases; unmatched junction nucleotides: 8.

The V call is TRBV5-1, the J call TRBJ1-3; D gene ambiguous. CDR3 length: 17 residues. CDR1 is SGHRS, CDR2 YFSETQ, per germline. The V and J ends lost 9 bases and 0 bases respectively, with 22 bases between them. CDR3 sequence (DNA): TGCGCCATCAATTTGGTCTGGCAGGACTACTCTGGAAACACCATATATTTT. Residues: CAINLVWQDYSGNTIYF.

The genes are TRBV4-2 and TRBJ1-1; D possibly corresponds to TRBD1 (6 bases). The germline V and J ends were trimmed by 1 base and 7 bases, with 13 bases remaining between them. This CDR3 is built from 14 residues. CDR1 and CDR2 (germline): LGHNA, YNFKEQ. CDR3 loop: CASSQGTAVVEAFF. The CDR3 DNA is TGTGCCAGCAGCCAAGGGACAGCTGTAGTTGAAGCTTTCTTT.

CDR3 amino acids: CASSGWGTPSYEQYF. The CDR3 DNA sequence: TGTGCCAGCAGCGGATGGGGGACTCCGAGCTACGAGCAGTACTTC. V usage is TRBV9 and J usage is TRBJ2-7; D perhaps matches TRBD2 (6 bases). From germline, CDR1 is SGDLS and CDR2 YYNGEE. V was shortened by 3 bases and J by 3 bases, with 16 bases between the two germline ends. This CDR3 spans 15 amino acids.

The chain couples TRBV5-1 to TRBJ2-5, with TRBD2 identical over 10 bases. V lost 0 bases and J lost 1; bases outside the gene matches: 6. There are 17 residues in the CDR3. In germline, CDR1 is SGHRS, CDR2 YFSETQ. CDR3 in amino acids: CASSLGLAGVFQETQYF. In DNA form, the CDR3 reads TGCGCCAGCAGCTTGGGGCTAGCGGGGGTCTTCCAAGAGACCCAGTACTTC.

The gene calls are TRBV9 and TRBJ2-2, with D possibly being TRBD2 (6 bases). The V end was cut by 3 bases, the J end by 3 bases, with 18 bases between. CDR1 is SGDLS and CDR2 is YYNGEE in the germline V gene. This CDR3 contains 17 residues. CDR3: CASSALALGRDTGELFF. The CDR3 region has the DNA TGTGCCAGCAGCGCCCTAGCGTTGGGGCGGGACACCGGGGAGCTGTTTTTT.

This clone was recorded only once. The chain links TRBV6-5 to TRBJ2-6; possible D gene TRBD2, 5 bases. The CDR3 has 15 amino acids. From germline, CDR1 is MNHEY and CDR2 SVGAGI. V was trimmed by 7 bases and J by 1 base, leaving 11 bases between them. CDR3 amino acids: CASTPDWSGANVLTF. The CDR3 DNA is TGTGCCAGCACCCCGGACTGGTCTGGGGCCAACGTCCTGACTTTC.